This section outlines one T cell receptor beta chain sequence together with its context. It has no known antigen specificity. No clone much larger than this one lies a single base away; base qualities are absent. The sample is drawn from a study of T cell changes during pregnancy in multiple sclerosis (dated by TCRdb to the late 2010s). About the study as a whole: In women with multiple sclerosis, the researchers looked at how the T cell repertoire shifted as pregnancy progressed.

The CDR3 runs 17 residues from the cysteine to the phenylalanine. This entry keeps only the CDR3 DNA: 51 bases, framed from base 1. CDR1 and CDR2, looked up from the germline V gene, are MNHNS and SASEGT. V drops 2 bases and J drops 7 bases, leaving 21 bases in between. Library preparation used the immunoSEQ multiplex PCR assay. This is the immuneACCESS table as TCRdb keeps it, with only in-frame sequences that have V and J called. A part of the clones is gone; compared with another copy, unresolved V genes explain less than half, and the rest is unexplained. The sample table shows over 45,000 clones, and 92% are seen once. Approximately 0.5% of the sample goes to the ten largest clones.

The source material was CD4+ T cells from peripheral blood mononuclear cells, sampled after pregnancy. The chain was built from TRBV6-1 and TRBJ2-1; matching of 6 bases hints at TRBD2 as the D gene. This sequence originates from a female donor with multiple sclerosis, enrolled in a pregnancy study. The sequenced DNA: TGTGCCAGCAGTGAACGTGAGCGGACCTTGGGGAGGAATGAGCAGTTCTTC. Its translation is CASSERERTLGRNEQFF.